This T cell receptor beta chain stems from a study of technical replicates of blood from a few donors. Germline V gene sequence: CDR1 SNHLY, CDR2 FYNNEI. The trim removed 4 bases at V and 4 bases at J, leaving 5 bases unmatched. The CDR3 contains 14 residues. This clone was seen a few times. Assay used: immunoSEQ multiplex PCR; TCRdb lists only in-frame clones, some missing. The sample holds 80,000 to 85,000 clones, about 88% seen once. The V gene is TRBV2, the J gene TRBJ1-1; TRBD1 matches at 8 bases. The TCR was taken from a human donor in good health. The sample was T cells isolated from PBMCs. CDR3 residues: CASSVQGAGTEAFF. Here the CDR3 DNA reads TGTGCCAGCAGTGTGCAGGGGGCCGGCACTGAAGCTTTCTTT.